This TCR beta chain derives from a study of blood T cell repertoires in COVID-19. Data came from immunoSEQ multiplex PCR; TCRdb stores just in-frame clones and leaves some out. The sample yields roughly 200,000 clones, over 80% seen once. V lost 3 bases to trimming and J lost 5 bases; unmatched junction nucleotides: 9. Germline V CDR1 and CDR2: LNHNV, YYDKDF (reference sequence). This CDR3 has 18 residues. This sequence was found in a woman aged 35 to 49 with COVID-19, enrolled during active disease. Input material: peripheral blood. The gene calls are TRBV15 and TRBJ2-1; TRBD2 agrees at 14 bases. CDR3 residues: CATSRGGLAGGQDNEQFF. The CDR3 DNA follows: TGTGCCACCAGCAGGGGTGGACTAGCGGGAGGTCAAGACAATGAGCAGTTCTTC.